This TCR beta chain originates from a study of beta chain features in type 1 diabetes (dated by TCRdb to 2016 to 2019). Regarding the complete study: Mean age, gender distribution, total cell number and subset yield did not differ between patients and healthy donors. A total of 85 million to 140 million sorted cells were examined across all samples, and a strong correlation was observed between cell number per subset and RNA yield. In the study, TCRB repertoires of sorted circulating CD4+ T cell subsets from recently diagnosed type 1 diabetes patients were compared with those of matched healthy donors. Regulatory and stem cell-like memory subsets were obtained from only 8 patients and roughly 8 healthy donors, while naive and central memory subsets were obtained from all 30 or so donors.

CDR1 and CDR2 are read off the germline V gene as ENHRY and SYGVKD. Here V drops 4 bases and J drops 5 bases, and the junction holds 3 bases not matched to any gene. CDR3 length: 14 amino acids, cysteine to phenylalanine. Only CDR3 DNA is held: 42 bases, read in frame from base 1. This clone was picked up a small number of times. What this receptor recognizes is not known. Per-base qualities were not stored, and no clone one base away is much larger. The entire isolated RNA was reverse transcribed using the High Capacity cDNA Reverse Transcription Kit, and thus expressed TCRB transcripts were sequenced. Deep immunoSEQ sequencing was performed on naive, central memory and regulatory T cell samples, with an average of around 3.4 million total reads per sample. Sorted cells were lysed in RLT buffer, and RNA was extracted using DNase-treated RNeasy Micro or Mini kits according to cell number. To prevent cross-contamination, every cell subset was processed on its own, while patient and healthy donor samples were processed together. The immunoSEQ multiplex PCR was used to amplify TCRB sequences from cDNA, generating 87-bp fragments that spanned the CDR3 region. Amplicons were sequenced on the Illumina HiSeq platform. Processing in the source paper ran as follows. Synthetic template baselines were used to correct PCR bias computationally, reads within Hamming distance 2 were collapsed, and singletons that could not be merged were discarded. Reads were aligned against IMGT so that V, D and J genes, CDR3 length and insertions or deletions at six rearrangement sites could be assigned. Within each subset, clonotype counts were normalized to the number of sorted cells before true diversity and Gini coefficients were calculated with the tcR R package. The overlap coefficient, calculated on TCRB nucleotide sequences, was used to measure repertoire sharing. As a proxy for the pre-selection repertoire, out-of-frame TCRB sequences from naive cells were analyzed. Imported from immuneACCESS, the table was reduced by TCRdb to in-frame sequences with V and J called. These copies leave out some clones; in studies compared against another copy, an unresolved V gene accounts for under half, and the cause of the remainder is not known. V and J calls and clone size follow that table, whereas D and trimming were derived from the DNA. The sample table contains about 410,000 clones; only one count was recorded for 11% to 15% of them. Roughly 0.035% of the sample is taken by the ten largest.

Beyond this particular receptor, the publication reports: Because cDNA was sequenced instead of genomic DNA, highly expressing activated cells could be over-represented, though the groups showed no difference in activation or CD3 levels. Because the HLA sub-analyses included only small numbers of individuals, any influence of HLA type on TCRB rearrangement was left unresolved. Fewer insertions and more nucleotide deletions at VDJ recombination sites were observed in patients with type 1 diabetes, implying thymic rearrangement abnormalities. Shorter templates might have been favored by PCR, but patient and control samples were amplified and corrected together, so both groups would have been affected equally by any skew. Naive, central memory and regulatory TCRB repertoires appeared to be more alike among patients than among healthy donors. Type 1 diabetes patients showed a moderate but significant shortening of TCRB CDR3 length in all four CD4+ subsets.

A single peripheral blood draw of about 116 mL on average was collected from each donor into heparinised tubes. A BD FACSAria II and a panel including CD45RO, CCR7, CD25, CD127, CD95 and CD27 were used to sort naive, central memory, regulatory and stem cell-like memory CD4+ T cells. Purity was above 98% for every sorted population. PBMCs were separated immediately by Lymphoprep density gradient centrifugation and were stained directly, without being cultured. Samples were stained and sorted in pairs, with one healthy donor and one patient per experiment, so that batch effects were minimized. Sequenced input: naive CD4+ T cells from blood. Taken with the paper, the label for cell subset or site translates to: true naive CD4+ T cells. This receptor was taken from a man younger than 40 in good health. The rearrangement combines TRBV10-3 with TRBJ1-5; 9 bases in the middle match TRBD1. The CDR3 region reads CAISGGQGYQPQHF. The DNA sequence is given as TGTGCCATCAGTGGGGGACAGGGTTATCAGCCCCAGCATTTT.